The 14 T cell receptor beta chains given below trace back to one sample, sequenced in a study of shared clonotypes between healthy human individuals. Produced via immunoSEQ multiplex PCR; TCRdb's table is partial and in-frame only. The sample includes 2 million to 2.5 million clones, roughly 91% of them seen just once. The naive CD8 fraction comprised CD45RO-negative cells positively selected for CCR7 and excluded terminally differentiated effector memory CD45RA+ cells. The sample comprised naive CD8+ T cells from PBMCs. These receptors were collected from a man younger than 35 in good health. Some clones in this sample may be carry-over from other donors' samples.

The genes are TRBV18 and TRBJ2-3, with 9 nucleotides matching TRBD2. The germline V gene encodes CDR1 KGHSH and CDR2 LQKENI. The V segment lost 0 bases and the J segment 1 base; nucleotides outside the gene matches: 11. This CDR3 region has 19 residues. In DNA form, the CDR3 reads TGTGCCAGCTCACCACCGCTAGCGGGGTTTTGGAGCGGCACAGATACGCAGTATTTT. Translation gives CASSPPLAGFWSGTDTQYF.

The chain joins TRBV19 to TRBJ1-1; a weak D match, TRBD1 (5 bases). Deletions cut 5 bases from V and 8 bases from J, with 21 bases between. The CDR3 extends over 15 amino acids. The germline CDR1 and CDR2 sequences are LNHDA and SQIVND (reference sequence). CDR3 amino acids: CASSPSGVGNGEAFF. DNA for the CDR3: TGTGCCAGTAGTCCGTCGGGGGTAGGTAACGGGGAAGCTTTCTTT.

J is TRBJ2-6 and V is TRBV29-1; D ambiguous. V was cut by 6 bases and J by 0 bases, with 18 bases left in between. Germline V gene sequence: CDR1 SQVTM, CDR2 ANQGSEA. The length of the CDR3 is 17 residues. CDR3 loop: CSVADVMDLSGANVLTF. In nucleotides, the CDR3 is TGCAGCGTCGCTGACGTCATGGACCTCTCTGGGGCCAACGTCCTGACTTTC.

The chain has TRBV29-1 and TRBJ2-7, with 11 nucleotides matching TRBD1. J lost 4 bases, V lost 6 bases, and 5 bases had no gene match. The CDR3 extends over 13 amino acids. Germline values: CDR1 SQVTM, CDR2 ANQGSEA. CDR3 sequence (DNA): TGCAGCGTGTTCGGACAGGGGGCGTACGAGCAGTACTTC. Its protein product is CSVFGQGAYEQYF.

The chain combines TRBV28 with TRBJ2-3; a possible D gene is TRBD2 (6 bases). The CDR3 spans 14 residues. Trimming removed 4 bases from V and 0 bases from J, with 8 bases in between. Looked up from germline, CDR1 is MDHEN and CDR2 is SYDVKM. The CDR3 DNA is TGTGCCAGCAGTTCCGGACTAAGCACAGATACGCAGTATTTT. Its translation is CASSSGLSTDTQYF.

The rearrangement joins TRBV27 to TRBJ2-7, with 9 bases that match TRBD1. Germline V CDR1 and CDR2: MNHEY, SMNVEV (reference sequence). V was clipped by 5 bases and J by 3 bases; unmatched bases: 11. The CDR3 is 16 amino acids. CDR3 in amino acids: CASSLGPGQGIYEQYF. CDR3 nucleotide sequence: TGTGCCAGCAGTCTAGGACCGGGACAGGGCATCTACGAGCAGTACTTC.

The chain combines TRBV13 with TRBJ2-6; D gene ambiguous. V was cut by 5 bases and J by 4 bases, with 9 bases left in between. Germline V CDR1 and CDR2: PRHDT, FYEKMQ (reference sequence). This CDR3 spans 14 amino acids. The CDR3 loop reads CASSPNSGANVLTF. CDR3 coding DNA: TGTGCCAGCAGCCCCAACTCCGGGGCCAACGTCCTGACTTTC.

This rearrangement joins TRBV7-8 to TRBJ2-3, with a tentative D call TRBD2 (6 bases). Germline V gene sequence: CDR1 SGHVS, CDR2 FQNEAQ. The CDR3 length is 17 residues. The germline V and J ends were trimmed by 5 bases and 0 bases, with 18 bases remaining between them. This CDR3 reads CASSPRRGRASTDTQYF. CDR3 bases: TGTGCCAGCAGCCCCCGGCGGGGCCGCGCTAGCACAGATACGCAGTATTTT. Full variable domain (remainder filled in from reference TRBV7-8 and TRBJ2-3): GAGVSQSPRYKVAKRGQDVALRCDPISGHVSLFWYQQALGQGPEFLTYFQNEAQLDKSGLPSDRFFAERPEGSVSTLKIQRTQQEDSAVYLCASSPRRGRASTDTQYFGPGTRLTVL.

The chain employs TRBV10-1 and TRBJ1-3; tentatively, D is TRBD1 (5 bases). With 4 bases removed from V and 8 bases from J, the gap between germline ends came to 12 bases. CDR1 is WNHNN, CDR2 SYGVQD, per germline (reference sequence). The CDR3 covers 13 residues. CDR3 region: CASSGGPRDTIYF. The CDR3 nucleotides read TGCGCCAGCAGTGGAGGTCCCAGGGACACCATATATTTT.

This sequence joins TRBV4-1 and TRBJ2-7; D unclear. Germline V CDR1 and CDR2: MGHRA, YSYEKL. The V gene lost 4 bases and the J gene lost 5 bases, with 6 bases spanning the gap. The CDR3 has 11 residues. The CDR3 region has the DNA TGCGCCAGCAGCCGCCACCACGAGCAGTACTTC. Its protein is CASSRHHEQYF.

The rearrangement links TRBV29-1 to TRBJ2-7; 13 bases line up with TRBD2. This CDR3 spans 16 amino acids. The V and J ends lost 4 bases and 3 bases, in that order; junction bases with no gene match: 9. Germline V gene lookup returns CDR1 SQVTM and CDR2 ANQGSEA. The DNA of the CDR3 is TGCAGCGTTGTAGGGGGACTAGCGGGACAGCTCTACGAGCAGTACTTC. Translation gives CSVVGGLAGQLYEQYF.

V and J are TRBV4-1 and TRBJ2-7; 10 nucleotides match TRBD2. There are 14 residues in the CDR3. The V segment lost 3 bases and the J segment 5 bases; nucleotides outside the gene matches: 4. The germline CDR1 and CDR2 sequences are MGHRA and YSYEKL. The CDR3 loop reads CASSQSGRVHEQYF. In DNA, the CDR3 is TGCGCCAGCAGCCAGAGCGGGAGGGTCCACGAGCAGTACTTC.

The chain has TRBV7-9 and TRBJ1-5, with D possibly TRBD1 on 5 matching bases. V was shortened by 5 bases and J by 4 bases, with 15 bases between the two germline ends. The germline V gene encodes CDR1 SEHNR and CDR2 FQNEAQ (reference sequence). The CDR3 loop spans 15 amino acids. CDR3 amino acids: CASSRGSGINQPQHF. The CDR3, as DNA: TGTGCCAGCAGCCGTGGGTCAGGGATAAATCAGCCCCAGCATTTT.

Worth noting for this clone: This CDR3 is also generated by other DNA sequences in the sample. V and J are TRBV19 and TRBJ2-7; tentative D call: TRBD1 (5 bases). Trimming removed 4 bases at V and 2 bases at J, with 9 bases between. The CDR3 is 13 residues long. CDR1 and CDR2 (germline): LNHDA, SQIVND (reference sequence). The CDR3 region is CASSNSGTYEQYF. In DNA, the CDR3 is TGTGCCAGTAGTAATTCAGGGACCTACGAGCAGTACTTC.